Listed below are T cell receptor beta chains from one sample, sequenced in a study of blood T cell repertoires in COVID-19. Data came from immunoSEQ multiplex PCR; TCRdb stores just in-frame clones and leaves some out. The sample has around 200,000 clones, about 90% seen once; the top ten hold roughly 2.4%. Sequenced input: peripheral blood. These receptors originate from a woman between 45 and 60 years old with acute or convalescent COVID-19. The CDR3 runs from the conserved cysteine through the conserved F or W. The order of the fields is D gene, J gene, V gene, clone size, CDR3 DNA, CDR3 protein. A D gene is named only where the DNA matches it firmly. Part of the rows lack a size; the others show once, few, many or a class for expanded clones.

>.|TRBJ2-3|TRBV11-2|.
TGTGCCAGCAGCACGGGACTTCGCGCAGATACGCAGTATTTT
CASSTGLRADTQYF
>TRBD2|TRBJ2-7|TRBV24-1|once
TGTGCCACCAGCCCTAGCGGATACTCCTACGAGCAGTACTTC
CATSPSGYSYEQYF
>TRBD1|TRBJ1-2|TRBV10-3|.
TGTGCCATCAGTGAGTTGGGCAGGGGGTCTGGCTACACCTTC
CAISELGRGSGYTF
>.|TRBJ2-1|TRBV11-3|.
TGTGCCAGCAGCTATGGGGGAGGACCTTACAATGAGCAGTTCTTC
CASSYGGGPYNEQFF
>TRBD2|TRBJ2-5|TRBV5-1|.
TGCGCCAGCAGCCCTGGCAGGGCGCTAGCGGGAGAGGAGACCCAGTACTTC
CASSPGRALAGEETQYF
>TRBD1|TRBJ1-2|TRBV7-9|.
TGTGCCAGCAGCTCGCAGGGGGATGGCTACACCTTC
CASSSQGDGYTF
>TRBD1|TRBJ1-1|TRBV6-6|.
TGTGCCAGCAGTTCCACGACAGGGGAAGGGAACACTGAAGCTTTCTTT
CASSSTTGEGNTEAFF
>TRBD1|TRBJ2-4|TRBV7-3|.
TGTGCCAGCAGCCTTGGACAGGGAAACATTCAGTACTTC
CASSLGQGNIQYF
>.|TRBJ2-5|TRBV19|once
TGTGCCAGTAGTATGCGGGTCCAAGAGACCCAGTACTTC
CASSMRVQETQYF
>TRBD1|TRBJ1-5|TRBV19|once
TGTGCCAGTAGTTTGGACAGGGGGGAGCCCCAGCATTTT
CASSLDRGEPQHF
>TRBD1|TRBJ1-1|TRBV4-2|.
TGTGCCAGCAGCCCCCCATGGCGACAGGGGATCAACACTGAAGCTTTCTTT
CASSPPWRQGINTEAFF
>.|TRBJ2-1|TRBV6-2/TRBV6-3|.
TGTGCCAGCAGTTACAAGGTAGCGGATAGCTCCTACAATGAGCAGTTCTTC
CASSYKVADSSYNEQFF
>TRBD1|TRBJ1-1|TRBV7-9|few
TGTGCCAGCAGTGAGCAGGGGGAAGGGACTGAAGCTTTCTTT
CASSEQGEGTEAFF
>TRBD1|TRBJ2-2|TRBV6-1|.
TGTGCCAGCAGTGAAGCGGGGGACAGCTATAACACCGGGGAGCTGTTTTTT
CASSEAGDSYNTGELFF
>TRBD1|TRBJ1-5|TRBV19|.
TGTGCCAGTACCCTCGACAGGGACTTTCAGCCCCAGCATTTT
CASTLDRDFQPQHF
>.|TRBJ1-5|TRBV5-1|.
TGCGCCAGCAGCTTGGGGCCGTCGAAAGATCAGCCCCAGCATTTT
CASSLGPSKDQPQHF
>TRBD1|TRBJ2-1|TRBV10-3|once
TGTGCCTCCGCCATGACAGGGGCCGATGAGCAGTTCTTC
CASAMTGADEQFF
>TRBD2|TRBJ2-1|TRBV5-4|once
TGTGCCAGTGGACTAGGCGGCGCTCGAGGCAATGAGCAGTTCTTC
CASGLGGARGNEQFF
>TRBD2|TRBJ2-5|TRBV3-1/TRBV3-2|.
TGTGCCAGCAGCCAAGACTACAGCGGGGGGGCCCAGTACTTC
CASSQDYSGGAQYF
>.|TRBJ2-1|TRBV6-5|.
TGTGCCAGCAGCCGCTCGGGACAACAATACAATGAGCAGTTCTTC
CASSRSGQQYNEQFF
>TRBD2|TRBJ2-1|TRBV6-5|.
TGTGCCAGCAGTTACGCGACTAGCGGGGGGAGCGATGAGCAGTTCTTC
CASSYATSGGSDEQFF
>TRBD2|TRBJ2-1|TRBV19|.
TGTGCCAGTAGTGTCAGCGGGGGCCCACACAATGAGCAGTTCTTC
CASSVSGGPHNEQFF
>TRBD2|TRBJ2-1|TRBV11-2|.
TGTGCCAGCAGCTTAGTGTCCACCGGGACTAGCGATCGCAATGAGCAGTTCTTC
CASSLVSTGTSDRNEQFF
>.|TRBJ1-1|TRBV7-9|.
TGTGCCAGCAGCTCGACAGGGAACACTGAAGCTTTCTTT
CASSSTGNTEAFF
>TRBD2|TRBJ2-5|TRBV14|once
TGTGCCAGCAGCCAAAGGAGGGGCCTAGCGGGTGTCCAAGAGACCCAGTACTTC
CASSQRRGLAGVQETQYF
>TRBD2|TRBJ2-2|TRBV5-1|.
TGCGCCAGCAGCTTGGCACTAGCGGGGGAAACCGGGGAGCTGTTTTTT
CASSLALAGETGELFF